This TCR beta chain was captured by sequencing in a study of blood T cell repertoires in COVID-19. Study-level background: Samples taken during acute and convalescent COVID-19 were collected in the United States, Italy and Spain. From T cells, B-cell-depleted T cells, or PBMCs came the material, which was cDNA or gDNA.

V lost 4 bases to trimming and J lost 2 bases; unmatched junction nucleotides: 7. Germline loops: CDR1 MDHEN, CDR2 SYDVKM. The CDR3 runs 16 residues. In the study's own analysis: Estimation of nucleated cell counts relied on the amplification of reference gene primers. Sequencing used immunoSEQ multiplex PCR; TCRdb keeps in-frame clones, though not all of them. The V and J calls and clone size are taken from that table; D and trimming were inferred from the DNA. Among fewer than 200,000 clones listed, roughly 86% were seen once. Sequencing was performed on peripheral blood. The chain combines TRBV28 with TRBJ1-2, with 10 bases aligning to TRBD1. This clonotype was sampled from a man in his forties with active or convalescent COVID-19. In nucleotides, the CDR3 is TGTGCCAGCAGTTCTGTTTTGGGACAGGGGAACTATGGCTACACCTTC. Protein product: CASSSVLGQGNYGYTF.